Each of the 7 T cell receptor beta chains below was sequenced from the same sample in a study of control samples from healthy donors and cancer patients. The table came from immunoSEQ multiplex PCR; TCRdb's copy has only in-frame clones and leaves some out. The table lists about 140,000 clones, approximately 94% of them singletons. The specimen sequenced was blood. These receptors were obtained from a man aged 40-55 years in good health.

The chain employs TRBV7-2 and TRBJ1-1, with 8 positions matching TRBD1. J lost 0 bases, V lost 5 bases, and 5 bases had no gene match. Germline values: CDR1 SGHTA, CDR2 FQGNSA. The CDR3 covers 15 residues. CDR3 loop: CASSTWTGLNTEAFF. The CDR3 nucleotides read TGTGCCAGCAGCACCTGGACAGGGTTGAACACTGAAGCTTTCTTT.

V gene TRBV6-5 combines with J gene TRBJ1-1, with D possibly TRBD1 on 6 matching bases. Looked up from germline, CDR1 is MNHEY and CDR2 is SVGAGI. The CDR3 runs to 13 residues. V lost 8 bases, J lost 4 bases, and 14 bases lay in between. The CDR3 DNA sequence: TGTGCCAGCGCTCAGGGGTCCAGCACTGAAGCTTTCTTT. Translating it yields CASAQGSSTEAFF.

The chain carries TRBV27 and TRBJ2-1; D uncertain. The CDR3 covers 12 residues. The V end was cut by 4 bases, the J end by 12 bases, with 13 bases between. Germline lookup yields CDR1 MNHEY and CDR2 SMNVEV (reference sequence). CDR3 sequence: CASSSPSSRQFF. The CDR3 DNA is TGTGCCAGCAGTTCCCCCTCAAGTCGGCAGTTCTTC.

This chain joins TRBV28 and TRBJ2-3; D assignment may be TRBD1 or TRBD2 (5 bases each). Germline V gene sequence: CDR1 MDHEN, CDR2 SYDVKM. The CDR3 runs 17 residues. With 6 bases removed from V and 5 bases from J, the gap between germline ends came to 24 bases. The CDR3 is CASRSAGLRVKQDTQYF. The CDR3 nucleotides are TGTGCCAGCAGAAGCGCGGGCCTCAGGGTAAAACAAGATACGCAGTATTTT. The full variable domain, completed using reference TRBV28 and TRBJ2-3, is DVKVTQSSRYLVKRTGEKVFLECVQDMDHENMFWYRQDPGLGLRLIYFSYDVKMKEKGDIPEGYSVSREKKERFSLILESASTNQTSMYLCASRSAGLRVKQDTQYFGPGTRLTVL.

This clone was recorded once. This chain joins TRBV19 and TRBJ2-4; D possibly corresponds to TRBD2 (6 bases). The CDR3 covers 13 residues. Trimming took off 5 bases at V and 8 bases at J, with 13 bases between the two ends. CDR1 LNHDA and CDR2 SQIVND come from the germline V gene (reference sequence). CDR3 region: CASSARPGDIQYF. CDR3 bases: TGTGCCAGTAGTGCTCGGCCGGGGGACATTCAGTACTTC.

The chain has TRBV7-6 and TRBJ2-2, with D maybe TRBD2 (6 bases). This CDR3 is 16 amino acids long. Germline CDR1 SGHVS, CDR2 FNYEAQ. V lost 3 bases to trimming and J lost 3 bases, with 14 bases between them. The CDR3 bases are TGTGCCAGCAGCTTTGGACTGACTAGAGACACCGGGGAGCTGTTTTTT. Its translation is CASSFGLTRDTGELFF. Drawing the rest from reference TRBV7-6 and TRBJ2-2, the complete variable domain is GAGVSQSPRYKVTKRGQDVALRCDPISGHVSLYWYRQALGQGPEFLTYFNYEAQQDKSGLPNDRFSAERPEGSISTLTIQRTEQRDSAMYRCASSFGLTRDTGELFFGEGSRLTVL.

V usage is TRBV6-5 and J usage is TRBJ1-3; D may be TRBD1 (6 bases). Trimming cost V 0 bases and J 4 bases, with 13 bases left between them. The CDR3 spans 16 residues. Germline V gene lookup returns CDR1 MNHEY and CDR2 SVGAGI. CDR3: CASSYSPGAFGNTIYF. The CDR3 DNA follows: TGTGCCAGCAGTTACTCGCCGGGGGCGTTCGGAAACACCATATATTTT.